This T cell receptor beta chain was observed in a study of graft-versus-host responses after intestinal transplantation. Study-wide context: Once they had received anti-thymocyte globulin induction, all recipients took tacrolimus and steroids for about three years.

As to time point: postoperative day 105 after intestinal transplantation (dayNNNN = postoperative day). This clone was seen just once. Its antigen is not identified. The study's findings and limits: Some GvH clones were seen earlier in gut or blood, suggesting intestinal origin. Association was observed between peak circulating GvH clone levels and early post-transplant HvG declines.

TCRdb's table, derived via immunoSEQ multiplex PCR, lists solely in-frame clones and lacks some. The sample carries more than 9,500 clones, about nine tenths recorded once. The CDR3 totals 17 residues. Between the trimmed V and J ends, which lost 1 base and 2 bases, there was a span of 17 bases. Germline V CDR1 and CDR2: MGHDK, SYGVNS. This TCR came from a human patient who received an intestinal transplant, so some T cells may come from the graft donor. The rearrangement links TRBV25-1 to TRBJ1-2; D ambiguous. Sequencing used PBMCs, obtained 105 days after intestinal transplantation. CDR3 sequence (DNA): TGTGCCAGCAGTGAATCTCCACGTACCCCGGGCAACTATGGCTACACCTTC. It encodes CASSESPRTPGNYGYTF.